Listed below are T cell receptor beta chains from one sample, sequenced in a study of T-cell reconstitution after alpha-beta-depleted transplantation in children. From the PCR reads, TCRdb called clonotypes with MiXCR, one entry per CDR3 protein. The sample lists about 200,000 distinct CDR3 sequences, roughly 7.1% seen once, with 4.5% to 6.5% in the top ten. Source: PBMCs, taken before TCRalphabeta/CD19-depleted stem cell transplant. The receptors come from a boy aged 2 to 9 with acute lymphoblastic leukemia, due to receive a stem cell transplant. CDR3s include the opening cysteine and the closing phenylalanine or tryptophan. The order of the fields is J gene, clone size, V gene, D gene, CDR3 DNA, CDR3 protein. A D gene is named only where the DNA matches it firmly. Rows may omit the clone size; those that give it use once, few, many or a size class.

J: TRBJ1-2; size: NA; V: TRBV27; D: NA; DNA: TGTGCCAGGAACCAGGGTGTCTATGGCTACACCTTC; CDR3: CARNQGVYGYTF
J: TRBJ2-7; size: many; V: TRBV28; D: NA; DNA: TGTGCCAGCAGTTTACCAGGTGGCAGGGTCTACGAGCAGTACTTC; CDR3: CASSLPGGRVYEQYF
J: TRBJ1-6; size: many; V: TRBV4-2; D: TRBD1; DNA: TGTGCCAGCAGCCAAGATGAGGGGGCGGTGGATTCACCCCTCCACTTT; CDR3: CASSQDEGAVDSPLHF
J: TRBJ1-2; size: many; V: TRBV11-1; D: NA; DNA: TGTGCCAGCAGCCCCTCGGAGGCAAACTATGGCTACACCTTC; CDR3: CASSPSEANYGYTF
J: TRBJ2-1; size: many; V: TRBV7-9; D: TRBD2; DNA: TGTGCCAGCAGCTTAGGGGGATCTAGCGGACGGAATGAGCAGTTCTTC; CDR3: CASSLGGSSGRNEQFF
J: TRBJ2-1; size: NA; V: TRBV2; D: NA; DNA: TGTGCCAGCACACGGGAGATCGGGACCTTAATCAATGAGCAGTTCTTC; CDR3: CASTREIGTLINEQFF
J: TRBJ1-5; size: NA; V: TRBV28; D: TRBD1; DNA: TGTGCCAGCAGTTTCCGGACAGGGGATAGCAATCAGCCCCAGCATTTT; CDR3: CASSFRTGDSNQPQHF
J: TRBJ1-1; size: NA; V: TRBV20-1; D: TRBD1; DNA: TGCAGTGGCGACAGGGGGCGCGTGAACACTGAAGCTTTCTTT; CDR3: CSGDRGRVNTEAFF
J: TRBJ2-1; size: many; V: TRBV5-5; D: NA; DNA: TGTGCCAGCAGCTTGTCGGCGAGATACAATGAGCAGTTCTTC; CDR3: CASSLSARYNEQFF
J: TRBJ2-3; size: many; V: TRBV4-3; D: TRBD2; DNA: TGCGCCAGCAGCCAAGAGCTAGCGGGGGTGACAACAGATACGCAGTATTTT; CDR3: CASSQELAGVTTDTQYF
J: TRBJ1-2; size: NA; V: TRBV12-3/TRBV12-4; D: NA; DNA: TGTGCCAGCAGTCCGACAGAAGATGGCTACACCTTC; CDR3: CASSPTEDGYTF
J: TRBJ1-4; size: NA; V: TRBV5-1; D: NA; DNA: TGCGCCAGCAGCTGGAGATCCCTCCGGGACGGCTATGAAAAACTGTTTTTT; CDR3: CASSWRSLRDGYEKLFF
J: TRBJ2-7; size: few; V: TRBV7-2; D: TRBD1; DNA: TGTGCCAGCAGCTTGCGGACAGGGAGCTACGAGCAGTACTTC; CDR3: CASSLRTGSYEQYF
J: TRBJ2-7; size: many; V: TRBV7-8; D: TRBD1; DNA: TGTGCCAGCAGCATACGACAGGGGGCGAGGGAGCAGTACTTC; CDR3: CASSIRQGAREQYF
J: TRBJ2-7; size: many; V: TRBV5-6; D: NA; DNA: TGTGCCAGCAGACAAGGACCCTACGAGCAGTACTTC; CDR3: CASRQGPYEQYF
J: TRBJ1-2; size: few; V: TRBV3-1; D: TRBD1; DNA: TGTGCCAGCAGCCAAATGGGACAGGGGGACTATGGCTACACCTTC; CDR3: CASSQMGQGDYGYTF
J: TRBJ2-1; size: many; V: TRBV5-1; D: TRBD1; DNA: TGCGCCAGCAGCTCTGAGGGACAGTACAATGAGCAGTTCTTC; CDR3: CASSSEGQYNEQFF
J: TRBJ2-2; size: NA; V: TRBV7-9; D: NA; DNA: TGTGCCAGCAGCTTACTCGGATCTCGCACCGGGGAGCTGTTTTTT; CDR3: CASSLLGSRTGELFF
J: TRBJ2-1; size: many; V: TRBV6-2/TRBV6-3; D: NA; DNA: TGTGCCAGCAGTTACAGGGGGGGTGAGCAGTTCTTC; CDR3: CASSYRGGEQFF
J: TRBJ1-1; size: few; V: TRBV6-2/TRBV6-3; D: NA; DNA: TGTGCCAGCAGTTACCATAGGGTTTACACTGAAGCTTTCTTT; CDR3: CASSYHRVYTEAFF
J: TRBJ1-1; size: many; V: TRBV28; D: NA; DNA: TGTGCCAGAACTTATGGGACTGCCGATCTCATGAACACTGAAGCTTTCTTT; CDR3: CARTYGTADLMNTEAFF
J: TRBJ2-1; size: few; V: TRBV30; D: NA; DNA: TGTGCCTGGGACCGAGACAGCAATGAGCAGTTCTTC; CDR3: CAWDRDSNEQFF
J: TRBJ2-3; size: many; V: TRBV6-5; D: NA; DNA: TGTGCCAGCGTCTCTGGGGGGTTCCCAGATACGCAGTATTTT; CDR3: CASVSGGFPDTQYF
J: TRBJ2-5; size: NA; V: TRBV7-2; D: NA; DNA: TGTGCCAGCAGCCAGGGGGCGGGGGGGCCAATCGGAGAGACCCAGTACTTC; CDR3: CASSQGAGGPIGETQYF
J: TRBJ2-7; size: many; V: TRBV6-5; D: NA; DNA: TGTGCCAGCAGCCCAGTAAGCTCCTACGAGCAGTACTTC; CDR3: CASSPVSSYEQYF
J: TRBJ2-7; size: NA; V: TRBV12-3/TRBV12-4; D: NA; DNA: TGTGCCAGCAGTCTGACAGGGAGGGTTTACGAGCAGTACTTC; CDR3: CASSLTGRVYEQYF
J: TRBJ2-5; size: NA; V: TRBV7-2; D: NA; DNA: TGTGCCAGCAGCTTATGGACTGTCCAAGAGACCCAGTACTTC; CDR3: CASSLWTVQETQYF
J: TRBJ2-2; size: many; V: TRBV19; D: TRBD2; DNA: TGTGCCAGTAGTATCCCTCTAGCGGGAATGGACACCGGGGAGCTGTTTTTT; CDR3: CASSIPLAGMDTGELFF
J: TRBJ2-2; size: many; V: TRBV7-6; D: NA; DNA: TGTGCCAGCAGCTCCTACAGGGCCTGGGAGCTGTTTTTT; CDR3: CASSSYRAWELFF
J: TRBJ2-7; size: NA; V: TRBV20-1; D: TRBD1; DNA: TGCAGTGCCCCACCGGGACAGGGGACCTACGAGCAGTACTTC; CDR3: CSAPPGQGTYEQYF
J: TRBJ1-2; size: NA; V: TRBV29-1; D: TRBD1; DNA: TGCAGCGTAACGACAGGGGGCTATGGCTACACCTTC; CDR3: CSVTTGGYGYTF
J: TRBJ2-2; size: many; V: TRBV7-3; D: NA; DNA: TGTGCCAGCAGCTCAGGACAGCATACCGGGGAGCTGTTTTTT; CDR3: CASSSGQHTGELFF
J: TRBJ2-7; size: NA; V: TRBV6-4; D: NA; DNA: TGTGCCAGGAGTGGGGAAGCTACCTCCTACGAGCAGTACTTC; CDR3: CARSGEATSYEQYF
J: TRBJ1-5; size: few; V: TRBV18; D: TRBD1; DNA: TGTGCCAGCTCAATCGACAGGGCAGACCAGCCCCAGCATTTT; CDR3: CASSIDRADQPQHF
J: TRBJ1-4; size: NA; V: TRBV7-9; D: NA; DNA: TGTACCAGCGGTCACAGAACAACTAATGAAAAACTGTTTTTT; CDR3: CTSGHRTTNEKLFF
J: TRBJ2-3; size: many; V: TRBV9; D: NA; DNA: TGTGCCAGCAGGAGAGGGGAAGATACGCAGTATTTT; CDR3: CASRRGEDTQYF
J: TRBJ2-3; size: few; V: TRBV7-8; D: NA; DNA: TGTGCCAGCAGCTGGAGCAGGGGAGACCAGGGAAATACGCAGTATTTT; CDR3: CASSWSRGDQGNTQYF
J: TRBJ1-1; size: many; V: TRBV28; D: NA; DNA: TGTGCCAGCAGGAAACAAAAGGTTGAAGCTTTCTTT; CDR3: CASRKQKVEAFF
J: TRBJ2-1; size: many; V: TRBV28; D: TRBD2; DNA: TGTGCCAGCAGTTCCCCTGCAGCGGGGGCTAATGAGCAGTTCTTC; CDR3: CASSSPAAGANEQFF
J: TRBJ2-1; size: many; V: TRBV5-1; D: NA; DNA: TGCGCCAGCAGCTTGGCGGTAGACTACAATGAGCAGTTCTTC; CDR3: CASSLAVDYNEQFF
J: TRBJ2-7; size: many; V: TRBV5-5; D: NA; DNA: TGTGCCAGCAGCTTGATGGGGGGCGCCCATGAAGAGCAGTACTTC; CDR3: CASSLMGGAHEEQYF
J: TRBJ2-7; size: many; V: TRBV6-2/TRBV6-3; D: NA; DNA: TGTGCCAGCCTTAGGACTGACGGCGAGCAGTACTTC; CDR3: CASLRTDGEQYF
J: TRBJ2-1; size: many; V: TRBV28; D: TRBD2; DNA: TGTGCCAGCAGTTTAACACGGGAGGGGGTTTTGGAGCAGTTCTTC; CDR3: CASSLTREGVLEQFF
J: TRBJ2-1; size: many; V: TRBV29-1; D: NA; DNA: TGCAGCGCCATTAAGAGTCAGCATGAGCAGTTCTTC; CDR3: CSAIKSQHEQFF
J: TRBJ1-1; size: many; V: TRBV7-2; D: NA; DNA: TGTGCCAGCAGCTTCACCCCGGACCTGAACACTGAAGCTTTCTTT; CDR3: CASSFTPDLNTEAFF
J: TRBJ2-4; size: few; V: TRBV4-1; D: NA; DNA: TGCGCCAGCAGCCAAGACAGGGGCTCCAAAAACATTCAGTACTTC; CDR3: CASSQDRGSKNIQYF
J: TRBJ2-2; size: many; V: TRBV12-3/TRBV12-4; D: TRBD2; DNA: TGTGCCAGCAGTTTGAGTGGGAGGGCCATCACCGGGGAGCTGTTTTTT; CDR3: CASSLSGRAITGELFF
J: TRBJ1-1; size: few; V: TRBV5-1; D: NA; DNA: TGCGCCAGCACCGCGGACGGCTGGAACGCTGAAGCTTTCTTT; CDR3: CASTADGWNAEAFF
J: TRBJ1-1; size: many; V: TRBV6-2/TRBV6-3; D: NA; DNA: TGTGCCAGCACCAAAACACAGGGAGGGAACACTGAAGCTTTCTTT; CDR3: CASTKTQGGNTEAFF
J: TRBJ2-1; size: few; V: TRBV2; D: TRBD2; DNA: TGTGCCAGCAGTGATTTAAGGCTAGCGGGGGATTACAATGAGCAGTTCTTC; CDR3: CASSDLRLAGDYNEQFF
J: TRBJ2-1; size: many; V: TRBV6-6; D: TRBD1; DNA: TGTGCCAGCAGTTGGACCGGACAGGAGAAAAATGAGCAGTTCTTC; CDR3: CASSWTGQEKNEQFF
J: TRBJ1-1; size: many; V: TRBV28; D: TRBD1; DNA: TGTGCCAGCGAGACAGGGTTCCCTAATGAAGCTTTCTTT; CDR3: CASETGFPNEAFF
J: TRBJ2-5; size: many; V: TRBV7-2; D: NA; DNA: TGTGCCAGCAGCCCGGGGTCGGCAGAAGAGACCCAGTACTTC; CDR3: CASSPGSAEETQYF
J: TRBJ2-7; size: many; V: TRBV4-3; D: TRBD2; DNA: TGCGCCAGCAGCCAAGGACTAGCGGGATCCTACGAGCAGTACTTC; CDR3: CASSQGLAGSYEQYF
J: TRBJ2-1; size: many; V: TRBV12-3/TRBV12-4; D: NA; DNA: TGTGCCAGCAGTCTCCCATGGGACATCGGCCACAATGAGCAGTTCTTC; CDR3: CASSLPWDIGHNEQFF